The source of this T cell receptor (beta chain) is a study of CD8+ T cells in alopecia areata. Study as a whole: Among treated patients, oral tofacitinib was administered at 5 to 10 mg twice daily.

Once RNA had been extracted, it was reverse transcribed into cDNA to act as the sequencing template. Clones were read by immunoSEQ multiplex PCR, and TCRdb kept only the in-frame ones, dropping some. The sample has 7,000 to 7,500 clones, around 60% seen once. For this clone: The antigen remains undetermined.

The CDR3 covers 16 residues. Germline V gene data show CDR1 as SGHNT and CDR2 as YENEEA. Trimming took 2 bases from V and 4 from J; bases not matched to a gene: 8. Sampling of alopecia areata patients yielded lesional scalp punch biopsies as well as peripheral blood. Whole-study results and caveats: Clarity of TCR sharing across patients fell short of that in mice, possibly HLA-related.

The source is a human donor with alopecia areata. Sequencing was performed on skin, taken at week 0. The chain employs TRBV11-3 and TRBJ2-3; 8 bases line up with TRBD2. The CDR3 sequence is CASSLFGSGAADTQYF. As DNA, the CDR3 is TGTGCCAGCAGCTTATTCGGTAGCGGGGCAGCAGATACGCAGTATTTT. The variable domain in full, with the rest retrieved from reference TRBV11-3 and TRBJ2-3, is EAGVVQSPRYKIIEKKQPVAFWCNPISGHNTLYWYLQNLGQGPELLIRYENEEAVDDSQLPKDRFSAERLKGVDSTLKIQPAELGDSAVYLCASSLFGSGAADTQYFGPGTRLTVL.